The T cell receptor (beta chain) under discussion was sequenced for a study of blood T cell repertoires in COVID-19. At the level of the study: Samples came from the United States, Italy and Spain, spanning acute and convalescent COVID-19.

Trimming cost V 0 bases and J 7 bases; bases outside gene matches: 10. Germline V gene data show CDR1 as SGHNT and CDR2 as YYREEE (reference sequence). This CDR3 contains 17 residues. Under the authors' procedure: Reference gene primer amplification gave estimated nucleated cell counts. Profiling relied on immunoSEQ multiplex PCR, and the TCRdb table lists in-frame clones only, not all of them. The DNA gave D and trimming, while V, J and clone size come from that table. The table has hundreds of thousands of clones, about 90% seen once. The genes are TRBV5-4 and TRBJ1-6; 7 positions agree with TRBD1. The receptor's source is a woman in her 30s who had recovered from COVID-19. The material sequenced was PBMCs or T cells enriched from blood (not recorded which). CDR3 sequence reads: CASSLAGGGGTNSPLHF. CDR3 DNA sequence: TGTGCCAGCAGCTTGGCCGGAGGAGGGGGCACGAATTCACCCCTCCACTTT.